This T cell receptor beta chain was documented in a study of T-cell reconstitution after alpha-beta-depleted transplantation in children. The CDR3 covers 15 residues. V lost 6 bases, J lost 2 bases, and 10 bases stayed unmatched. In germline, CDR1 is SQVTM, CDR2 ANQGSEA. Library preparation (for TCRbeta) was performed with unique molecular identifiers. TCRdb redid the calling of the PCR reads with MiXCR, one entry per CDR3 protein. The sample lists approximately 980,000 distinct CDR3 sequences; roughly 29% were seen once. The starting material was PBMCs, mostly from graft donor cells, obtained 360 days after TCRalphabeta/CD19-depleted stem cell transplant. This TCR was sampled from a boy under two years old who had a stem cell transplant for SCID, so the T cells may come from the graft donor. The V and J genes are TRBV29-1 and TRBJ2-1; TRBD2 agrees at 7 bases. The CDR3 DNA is TGCAGCGTCCTCTACGACGCGGGGGCCTACAATGAGCAGTTCTTC. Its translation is CSVLYDAGAYNEQFF.